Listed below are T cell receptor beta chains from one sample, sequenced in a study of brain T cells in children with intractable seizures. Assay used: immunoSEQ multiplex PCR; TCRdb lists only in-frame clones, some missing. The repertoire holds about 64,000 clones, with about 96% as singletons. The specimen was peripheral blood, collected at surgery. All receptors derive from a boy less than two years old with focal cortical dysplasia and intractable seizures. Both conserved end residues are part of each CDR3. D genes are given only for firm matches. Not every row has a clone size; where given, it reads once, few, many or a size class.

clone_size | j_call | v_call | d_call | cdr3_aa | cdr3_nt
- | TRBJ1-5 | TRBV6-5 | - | CASTGSSNQPQHF | TGTGCCAGCACTGGGTCTAGCAATCAGCCCCAGCATTTT
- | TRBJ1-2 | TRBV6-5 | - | CASSYNGAVGSYTF | TGTGCCAGCAGTTACAATGGCGCCGTGGGTAGCTACACCTTC
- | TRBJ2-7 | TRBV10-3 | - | CAISDGDLYEQYF | TGTGCCATCAGTGACGGGGACTTGTACGAGCAGTACTTC
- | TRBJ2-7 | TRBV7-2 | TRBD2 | CASSPGTSGYEQYF | TGTGCCAGCAGCCCCGGGACTAGCGGCTACGAGCAGTACTTC
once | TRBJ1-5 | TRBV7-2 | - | CASSFGPWAVNSNQPQHF | TGTGCCAGCAGCTTCGGTCCCTGGGCGGTTAATAGCAATCAGCCCCAGCATTTT
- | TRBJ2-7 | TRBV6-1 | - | CASSERVGPNGEQYF | TGTGCCAGCAGTGAAAGGGTGGGACCAAACGGCGAGCAGTACTTC
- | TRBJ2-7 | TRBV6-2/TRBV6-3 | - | CASSFGYEQYF | TGTGCCAGCAGTTTTGGGTACGAGCAGTACTTC
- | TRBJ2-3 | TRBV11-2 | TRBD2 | CASRTEWRLAGYDVDTQYF | TGTGCCAGCAGAACTGAATGGCGACTAGCGGGATATGATGTAGATACGCAGTATTTT
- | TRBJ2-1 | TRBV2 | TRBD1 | CASTRDRGVDEQFF | TGTGCCAGCACCCGGGACAGGGGGGTGGATGAGCAGTTCTTC
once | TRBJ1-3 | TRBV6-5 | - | CASSHREPGNTIYF | TGTGCCAGCAGCCACAGGGAACCTGGAAACACCATATATTTT
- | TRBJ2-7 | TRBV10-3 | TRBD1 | CAISEYRGGDEQYF | TGTGCCATCAGTGAATACAGGGGTGGCGACGAGCAGTACTTC
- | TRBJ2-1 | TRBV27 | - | CASSFTPTRVYYNEQFF | TGTGCCAGCAGTTTTACACCGACCCGGGTATACTACAATGAGCAGTTCTTC
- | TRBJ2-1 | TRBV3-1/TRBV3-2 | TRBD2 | CASRGLAGNNEQFF | TGTGCCAGCAGGGGGCTAGCGGGAAACAATGAGCAGTTCTTC
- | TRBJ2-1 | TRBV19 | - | CASRLAVGAYNEQFF | TGTGCCAGTAGGTTAGCGGTCGGGGCTTACAATGAGCAGTTCTTC
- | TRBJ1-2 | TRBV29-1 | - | CSVENREYYGYTF | TGCAGCGTTGAAAACAGGGAGTACTATGGCTACACCTTC
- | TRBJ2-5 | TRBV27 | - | CASSLLPTPQSQETQYF | TGTGCCAGCAGTTTACTCCCCACCCCACAGTCCCAAGAGACCCAGTACTTC
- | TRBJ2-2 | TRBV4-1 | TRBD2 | CASSQEWLAGPTGELFF | TGCGCCAGCAGCCAAGAGTGGCTAGCGGGCCCCACCGGGGAGCTGTTTTTT
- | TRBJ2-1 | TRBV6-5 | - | CASSNFWGSTYNEQFF | TGTGCCAGCAGTAACTTCTGGGGGTCCACCTACAATGAGCAGTTCTTC
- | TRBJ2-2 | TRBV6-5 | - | CASSYSGDKVSGELFF | TGTGCCAGCAGTTACTCTGGGGATAAGGTCTCCGGGGAGCTGTTTTTT
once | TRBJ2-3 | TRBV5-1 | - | CASSARPRRVSDTQYF | TGCGCCAGCAGCGCGAGACCCCGGAGGGTGTCAGATACGCAGTATTTT
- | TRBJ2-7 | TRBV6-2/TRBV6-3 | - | CASSPYSYEQYF | TGTGCCAGCAGTCCCTACTCCTACGAGCAGTACTTC
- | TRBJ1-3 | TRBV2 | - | CASGWGGGNTIYF | TGTGCCAGCGGGTGGGGCGGTGGAAACACCATATATTTT
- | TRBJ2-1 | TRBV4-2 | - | CASSHPTRDNEQFF | TGTGCCAGCAGCCACCCGACTAGAGACAATGAGCAGTTCTTC
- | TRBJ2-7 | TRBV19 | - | CASSIDQGPYEQYF | TGTGCCAGTAGTATAGATCAGGGACCCTACGAGCAGTACTTC
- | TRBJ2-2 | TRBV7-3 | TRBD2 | CASSSHKTSPRGNTGELFF | TGTGCCAGCAGCTCGCATAAGACTAGCCCGAGGGGGAACACCGGGGAGCTGTTTTTT
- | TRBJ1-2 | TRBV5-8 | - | CASTTWAPDSHGYTF | TGTGCCAGCACCACCTGGGCCCCAGACAGCCATGGCTACACCTTC
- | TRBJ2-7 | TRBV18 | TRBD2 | CASSPGLAGGGYEQYF | TGTGCCAGCTCACCGGGACTAGCGGGGGGGGGCTACGAGCAGTACTTC
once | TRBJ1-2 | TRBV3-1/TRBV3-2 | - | CASSQDPRAGYTF | TGTGCCAGCAGCCAAGATCCCCGGGCTGGCTACACCTTC
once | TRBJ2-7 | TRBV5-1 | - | CASSFVGTNSYEQYF | TGCGCCAGCAGCTTTGTCGGGACAAACTCCTACGAGCAGTACTTC
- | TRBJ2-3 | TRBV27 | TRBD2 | CASSLGLAGVGTDRQYF | TGTGCCAGCAGTCTGGGACTAGCGGGAGTAGGGACAGATAGGCAGTATTTT
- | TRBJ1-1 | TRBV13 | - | CASSLGRGDYTEAFF | TGTGCCAGCAGCTTAGGGAGAGGAGACTACACTGAAGCTTTCTTT
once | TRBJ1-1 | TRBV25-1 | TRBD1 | CASSPGGKKTEAFF | TGTGCCAGCAGTCCAGGGGGCAAAAAGACTGAAGCTTTCTTT
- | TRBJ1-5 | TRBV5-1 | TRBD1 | CASNHDRGNQPQHF | TGCGCCAGCAATCACGACAGGGGCAATCAGCCCCAGCATTTT
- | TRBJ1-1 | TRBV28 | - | CASSLVDRSKAFF | TGTGCCAGCAGTTTGGTCGACAGGAGTAAAGCTTTCTTT
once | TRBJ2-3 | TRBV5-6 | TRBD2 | CASSSLAGYADTQYF | TGTGCCAGCAGCTCATTAGCGGGGTATGCAGATACGCAGTATTTT
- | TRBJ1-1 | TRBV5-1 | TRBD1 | CASSFGDRVLNTEAFF | TGCGCCAGCAGCTTTGGGGACAGGGTTTTGAACACTGAAGCTTTCTTT
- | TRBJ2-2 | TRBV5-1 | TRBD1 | CASSSNRGNTGELFF | TGCGCCAGCAGCTCGAACAGGGGGAACACCGGGGAGCTGTTTTTT
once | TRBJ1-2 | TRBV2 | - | CASVTLTVYGYTF | TGTGCCAGCGTGACACTGACCGTCTATGGCTACACCTTC
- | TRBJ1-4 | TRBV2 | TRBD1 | CASSQETGPNEKLFF | TGTGCCAGCAGCCAAGAGACAGGGCCAAATGAAAAACTGTTTTTT
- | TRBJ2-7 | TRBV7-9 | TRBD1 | CASSLWDRGPEQYF | TGTGCCAGCAGCTTGTGGGACAGGGGGCCTGAGCAGTACTTC
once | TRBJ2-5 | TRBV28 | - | CASSLVLSAGLQETQYF | TGTGCCAGCAGTCTGGTTCTCTCTGCGGGGCTACAAGAGACCCAGTACTTC
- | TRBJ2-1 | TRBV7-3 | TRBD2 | CASSLILAGVHEQFF | TGTGCCAGCAGCTTAATCCTAGCGGGAGTGCATGAGCAGTTCTTC
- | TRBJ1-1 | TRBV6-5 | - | CASSYSASTEAFF | TGTGCCAGCAGTTACTCGGCCAGCACTGAAGCTTTCTTT
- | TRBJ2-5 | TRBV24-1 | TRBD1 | CATTHRDRGETQYF | TGTGCCACCACCCATCGGGACAGGGGAGAGACCCAGTACTTC
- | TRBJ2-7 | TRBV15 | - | CATSTPGTWGKKYEQYF | TGTGCCACCAGCACCCCTGGCACCTGGGGAAAGAAGTACGAGCAGTACTTC
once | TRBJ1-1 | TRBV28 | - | CASSLRRVRFQNTEAFF | TGTGCCAGCAGTTTAAGGCGGGTCCGCTTTCAGAACACTGAAGCTTTCTTT
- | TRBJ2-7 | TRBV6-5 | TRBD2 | CASSYPSGRGTYEQYF | TGTGCCAGCAGTTACCCGAGCGGGAGGGGAACCTACGAGCAGTACTTC
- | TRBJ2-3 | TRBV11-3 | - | CASSPNRGTDTQYF | TGTGCCAGCAGCCCAAACCGTGGCACAGATACGCAGTATTTT